The 28 T cell receptor beta chains presented below share a single source sample, sequenced in a study of T cell responses to AZD1222 COVID-19 vaccine. The method was immunoSEQ multiplex PCR; TCRdb's version includes in-frame clones alone and lacks a portion of them. The table records some 160,000 clones, approximately 90% of them present only once. The material was peripheral blood, obtained on day 0 of AZD1222 vaccination. These receptors were obtained from an adult in good health.

The CDR3, as DNA: TGTGCCAGCAGCTTAGGTCCCTCGCTCACCTACGAGCAGTACTTC. Translation gives CASSLGPSLTYEQYF. The chain joins TRBV11-2 to TRBJ2-7; no firm D call. The V gene's germline CDR1 is SGHAT and CDR2 FQNNGV. This CDR3 spans 15 amino acids. Trimming removed 1 base from V and 2 bases from J, with 12 bases in between.

The chain has TRBV5-4 and TRBJ2-7, with D perhaps matching TRBD1 (5 bases). This CDR3 contains 16 residues. Looked up from germline, CDR1 is SGHNT and CDR2 is YYREEE (reference sequence). Trimming took 1 base from V and 0 from J, leaving 14 bases between them. CDR3 nucleotide sequence: TGTGCCAGCAGCTTGTTTGGTTCCCAGGGCTCCTACGAGCAGTACTTC. This translates into CASSLFGSQGSYEQYF.

This clone was seen only once. The chain couples TRBV27 to TRBJ2-1; 7 nucleotides align to TRBD2. J lost 4 bases, V lost 3 bases, and 12 bases had no gene match. The germline gives CDR1 MNHEY, CDR2 SMNVEV (reference sequence). The CDR3 covers 17 residues. The CDR3 sequence: CASSFSGGGPRYNEQFF. The CDR3 nucleotides are TGTGCCAGCAGTTTTTCCGGGGGAGGGCCTAGGTACAATGAGCAGTTCTTC.

The rearrangement links TRBV28 to TRBJ2-1, with a weak D call TRBD2 (6 bases). The ends were cut back, 6 bases at V and 0 bases at J, with 18 bases in the middle. Looked up from germline, CDR1 is MDHEN and CDR2 is SYDVKM. The CDR3 covers 17 residues. CDR3 DNA sequence: TGTGCCAGCAGCCGCGGGGCCCGGCGGAGCTCCTACAATGAGCAGTTCTTC. Translated, it gives CASSRGARRSSYNEQFF.

V and J are TRBV24-1 and TRBJ2-1; D unclear. Germline V gene lookup returns CDR1 KGHDR and CDR2 SFDVKD. There are 12 residues in the CDR3. Trimming took 5 bases from V and 9 from J, leaving 10 bases between them. CDR3 sequence: CATSVYDGEQFF. For the CDR3, the DNA is TGTGCCACCAGTGTCTACGACGGTGAGCAGTTCTTC.

This sequence joins TRBV2 and TRBJ1-5, with TRBD1 as a possible D gene (5 bases). The CDR3 is 15 residues long. Trimming stripped 10 bases from V and 0 bases from J, with 16 bases between. Germline CDR1 SNHLY, CDR2 FYNNEI. The CDR3 nucleotides read TGTGCCAACAAGGACACCGCTCATAGCAATCAGCCCCAGCATTTT. Amino acid sequence: CANKDTAHSNQPQHF.

The chain has TRBV5-6 and TRBJ1-6, with unresolved D. CDR1 is SGHDT, CDR2 YYEEEE, per germline. This CDR3 contains 15 residues. V lost 0 bases to trimming and J lost 7 bases, with 11 bases between them. CDR3 DNA sequence: TGTGCCAGCAGCTTGGAGAGGCGAGAAAATTCACCCCTCCACTTT. Its protein is CASSLERRENSPLHF. The full variable domain, its missing parts supplied by reference TRBV5-6 and TRBJ1-6, is DAGVTQSPTHLIKTRGQQVTLRCSPKSGHDTVSWYQQALGQGPQFIFQYYEEEERQRGNFPDRFSGHQFPNYSSELNVNALLLGDSALYLCASSLERRENSPLHFGNGTRLTVT.

This clone was seen once. The chain has TRBV11-3 and TRBJ2-6; D ambiguous. Deletions cut 2 bases from V and 2 bases from J, with 10 bases between. The CDR3 extends over 16 amino acids. Germline assignment: CDR1 SGHNT and CDR2 YENEEA. The CDR3 bases are TGTGCCAGCAGCTTACGCGGCTATCCTGGGGCCAACGTCCTGACTTTC. Amino acid sequence: CASSLRGYPGANVLTF. The entire variable domain, with the rest obtained from reference TRBV11-3 and TRBJ2-6, is as follows: EAGVVQSPRYKIIEKKQPVAFWCNPISGHNTLYWYLQNLGQGPELLIRYENEEAVDDSQLPKDRFSAERLKGVDSTLKIQPAELGDSAVYLCASSLRGYPGANVLTFGAGSRLTVL.

This chain joins TRBV19 and TRBJ2-1; 7 positions agree with TRBD1. V was pared by 0 bases and J by 10 bases, with 9 bases of the junction left unmatched. The length of the CDR3 is 15 residues. CDR1 LNHDA and CDR2 SQIVND come from the germline V gene (reference sequence). CDR3 amino acids: CASSIESGTVGEQFF. CDR3 bases: TGTGCCAGTAGTATAGAAAGTGGGACAGTGGGGGAGCAGTTCTTC.

V gene TRBV28 combines with J gene TRBJ2-3; the match to TRBD2 covers 12 bases. Trimming took 2 bases from V and 4 from J; bases not matched to a gene: 7. The germline V gene encodes CDR1 MDHEN and CDR2 SYDVKM. The CDR3 contains 17 residues. CDR3: CASSLRATSGSADTQYF. For the CDR3, the DNA is TGTGCCAGCAGTTTACGGGCGACTAGCGGGAGTGCAGATACGCAGTATTTT.

V is TRBV19 and J is TRBJ2-1; TRBD1 aligns across 7 bases. The CDR3 consists of 15 residues. Germline assignment: CDR1 LNHDA and CDR2 SQIVND (reference sequence). After removal of 7 bases from V and 4 bases from J, the junction contained 10 bases not matched to a gene. CDR3 bases: TGTGCCAGTACCCTCGAGACAGGGAGATACAATGAGCAGTTCTTC. It is translated as CASTLETGRYNEQFF.

V gene TRBV19 combines with J gene TRBJ2-1; possibly TRBD1 or TRBD2 for D (6 bases each). Trimming pared 4 bases from V and 9 bases from J, leaving 16 bases between. Germline V gene sequence: CDR1 LNHDA, CDR2 SQIVND (reference sequence). The CDR3 has 14 residues. CDR3 sequence: CASSTSSEGGEQFF. CDR3 coding DNA: TGTGCCAGTAGTACCTCCAGCGAGGGGGGTGAGCAGTTCTTC.

The genes are TRBV10-3 and TRBJ2-1, with D perhaps TRBD1 or TRBD2 (5 bases each). The V and J ends lost 3 bases and 4 bases respectively, with 16 bases between them. The CDR3 has 16 amino acids. The germline CDR1 and CDR2 sequences are ENHRY and SYGVKD. DNA of the CDR3: TGTGCCATCAGTGACGTGGGACCAGAAACATACAATGAGCAGTTCTTC. Its translation: CAISDVGPETYNEQFF.

The chain carries TRBV6-1 and TRBJ2-7; perhaps TRBD2 as D (6 bases). Germline-derived CDR1 and CDR2 are MNHNS and SASEGT. V lost 7 bases, J lost 2 bases, and 15 bases lay in between. The CDR3 is 14 residues long. CDR3 DNA sequence: TGTGCCAGCAATTCCCGGGGGTCAACCTACGAGCAGTACTTC. This translates into CASNSRGSTYEQYF.

The chain links TRBV11-3 to TRBJ1-1; D unclear. The CDR3 has 15 residues. The V end was cut by 0 bases, the J end by 5 bases, with 13 bases between. Germline values: CDR1 SGHNT, CDR2 YENEEA. The CDR3 reads CASSLDPGGITEAFF. The DNA for the CDR3 is TGTGCCAGCAGCTTAGATCCTGGCGGGATAACTGAAGCTTTCTTT.

CDR3 nucleotides: TGTGCCAGCAGCAAACAGAGGGGCGAAGCGCAGTATTTT. Amino acid sequence: CASSKQRGEAQYF. This chain connects TRBV7-3 to TRBJ2-3, with D possibly called TRBD1 or TRBD2 (5 bases each). CDR1 and CDR2 from the germline V gene are SGHTA and FQGTGA. Trimming pared 5 bases from V and 10 bases from J, leaving 16 bases between. The CDR3 has 13 residues.

The CDR3 loop reads CASSQGPFSYSNQPQHF. The CDR3 DNA sequence: TGCGCCAGCAGTCAGGGACCATTCTCCTATAGCAATCAGCCCCAGCATTTT. The chain is built from TRBV23-1 and TRBJ1-5; TRBD1 is a possible D gene (5 bases). TRBV23-1 is annotated as an ORF whose role is uncertain. This CDR3 contains 17 residues. V was pared by 3 bases and J by 0 bases, with 15 bases between.

The rearrangement uses TRBV6-1 and TRBJ2-1; no reliable D call. The CDR3 extends over 13 amino acids. Deletions cut 3 bases from V and 7 bases from J, with 10 bases between. The germline V gene has CDR1 MNHNS and CDR2 SASEGT. DNA of the CDR3: TGTGCCAGCAGTGAGTTTGTTGGAAATGAGCAGTTCTTC. This encodes CASSEFVGNEQFF.

The rearrangement joins TRBV7-3 to TRBJ2-1, with 9 bases that match TRBD2. Trimming removed 5 bases from V and 7 bases from J; junction bases left unmatched: 9. Germline assignment: CDR1 SGHTA and CDR2 FQGTGA. CDR3 length equals 15 residues. The CDR3 sequence is CASSHVGTSLNEQFF. The CDR3 nucleotides read TGTGCCAGCAGCCATGTCGGGACTAGCTTGAATGAGCAGTTCTTC.

In regard to this clone: One end of the junction does not line up with germline, which may come from a read error. This chain links TRBV4-1 with TRBJ2-7, with D perhaps TRBD2 (5 bases). The CDR3 consists of 14 residues. Per the germline V gene, CDR1 is MGHRA and CDR2 is YSYEKL. The CDR3 protein is CASSQVSSGPGSFF. Written as DNA, the CDR3 is TGCGCCAGCAGCCAAGTATCTTCCGGGCCGGGATCTTTCTTC.

In DNA, the CDR3 is TGCGCCAGCAGCTTGGGGCCGAATGGGAATTCACCCCTCCACTTT. It encodes CASSLGPNGNSPLHF. V and J are TRBV5-1 and TRBJ1-6; D gene unclear. This CDR3 has 15 residues. Trimming removed 0 bases at V and 7 bases at J, with 11 bases between. CDR1 SGHRS and CDR2 YFSETQ come from the germline V gene.

The chain combines TRBV6-5 with TRBJ1-2; TRBD1 is a possible D gene (5 bases). V shed 2 bases and J shed 1 base, with 11 bases lying between them. The V gene's germline CDR1 is MNHEY and CDR2 SVGAGI. This CDR3 has 15 residues. The CDR3 bases are TGTGCCAGCAGTTACACAATAGACAGTAACTATGGCTACACCTTC. Its protein product is CASSYTIDSNYGYTF.

The V call is TRBV7-2, the J call TRBJ1-3; no clear D gene. V lost 1 base and J lost 7, with 8 bases in between. The CDR3 loop spans 13 amino acids. Germline V gene lookup returns CDR1 SGHTA and CDR2 FQGNSA. CDR3 protein: CASSLELGNTIYF. The CDR3 nucleotides are TGTGCCAGCAGCTTAGAACTGGGGAACACCATATATTTT.

The chain joins TRBV7-9 to TRBJ2-1; D is perhaps TRBD1 or TRBD2 (5 bases each). Germline assignment: CDR1 SEHNR and CDR2 FQNEAQ (reference sequence). V lost 1 base and J lost 5, with 9 bases in between. The CDR3 has 14 residues. The CDR3 bases are TGTGCCAGCAGCTTAGACGGGGCTCACAATGAGCAGTTCTTC. Translation: CASSLDGAHNEQFF.

About this clone itself: The junction departs from the called germline gene at one end, perhaps through a read error. The chain employs TRBV5-4 and TRBJ1-1; 8 nucleotides align to TRBD1. Germline V CDR1 and CDR2: SGHNT, YYREEE (reference sequence). The CDR3 is 9 residues long. CDR3: CASRFTGGF. In DNA, the CDR3 is TGTGCCAGCAGGTTTACAGGGGGTTTT.

Details on this clone: The sample carries other DNA sequences with the same CDR3. The chain has TRBV2 and TRBJ2-5; D not certain. Trimming removed 1 base at V and 4 bases at J, with 4 bases between. There are 12 residues in the CDR3. CDR1 is SNHLY, CDR2 FYNNEI, per germline. The CDR3 protein is CASSEGRETQYF. The CDR3 DNA sequence: TGTGCCAGCAGTGAAGGGAGAGAGACCCAGTACTTC.

This chain links TRBV5-1 with TRBJ2-7; D call uncertain. CDR1 and CDR2 from the germline V gene are SGHRS and YFSETQ. The CDR3 runs 13 residues. V dropped 1 base and J dropped 0 bases, with 5 bases sitting between them. The CDR3 reads CASSLRVSYEQYF. The CDR3, as DNA: TGCGCCAGCAGCTTGCGGGTCTCCTACGAGCAGTACTTC. Together with reference TRBV5-1 and TRBJ2-7, the CDR3 gives the full variable domain: KAGVTQTPRYLIKTRGQQVTLSCSPISGHRSVSWYQQTPGQGLQFLFEYFSETQRNKGNFPGRFSGRQFSNSRSEMNVSTLELGDSALYLCASSLRVSYEQYFGPGTRLTVT.

The chain is built from TRBV30 and TRBJ1-2; 9 bases match TRBD1. V lost 6 bases and J lost 3; bases outside the gene matches: 8. The V gene's germline CDR1 is GTSNPN and CDR2 SVGIG (reference sequence). The CDR3 has 14 residues. The CDR3 loop reads CACFSGTGHYGYTF. CDR3 sequence (DNA): TGTGCCTGTTTTTCCGGGACAGGGCACTATGGCTACACCTTC.